The 21 T cell receptor beta chains below all came from one sample that was sequenced in a study of CD8+CD57+ T cells in acquired aplastic anemia. Genomic DNA provided the template from which TCR beta VDJ and CDR3 profiles were obtained. MiXCR, run by TCRdb on the reads, gives a single entry per CDR3 protein. The sample includes 250,000 to 300,000 distinct CDR3 sequences, 45% to 65% of them seen just once. Sequences were obtained from sorted CD4+, CD8+, or CD8+CD57+ T cells (not recorded which) from PBMCs. The receptor source for this set is a human donor with severe aplastic anemia or a healthy control (not recorded which).

This clonotype has a count of ten or more. The J gene is TRBJ1-6, the V gene TRBV7-3; D ambiguous. The CDR3 is 13 amino acids. V was trimmed by 2 bases and J by 7 bases, leaving 6 bases between them. The germline V gene has CDR1 SGHTA and CDR2 FQGTGA. DNA for the CDR3: TGTGCCAGCAGCTTACAGATAAATTCACCCCTCCACTTT. It is translated as CASSLQINSPLHF.

To note about this clonotype: At one boundary the junction diverges from the germline segment, which might be a read error. This chain uses TRBV2 with TRBJ2-7; the D gene is possibly TRBD1 (5 bases). There are 14 residues in the CDR3. Germline V gives CDR1 SNHLY, CDR2 FYNNEI. The CDR3 loop is CASSVRQSSYEQYF. DNA for the CDR3: TGTGCCAGCAGTGTCCGACAGAGCTCCTACGAGCAGTACTTT.

V and J are TRBV5-1 and TRBJ1-1; unclear D gene. The CDR3 covers 14 residues. The germline V gene has CDR1 SGHRS and CDR2 YFSETQ. V was trimmed by 2 bases and J by 5 bases, leaving 13 bases between them. The CDR3 DNA reads TGCGCCAGCAGCTTAGACACGGTCGGGACTGAAGCTTTCTTT. Its translation: CASSLDTVGTEAFF.

The chain joins TRBV20-1 to TRBJ2-1; 11 nucleotides line up with TRBD2. Germline V gene lookup returns CDR1 DFQATT and CDR2 SNEGSKA (reference sequence). There are 15 residues in the CDR3. J gave up 4 bases and V 5 bases, and 7 bases lay outside the gene matches. CDR3 in amino acids: CSAPPTSGVYNEQFF. Written as DNA, the CDR3 is TGCAGTGCTCCGCCGACTAGCGGGGTTTACAATGAGCAGTTCTTC.

This clonotype was counted a few times. The CDR3 sequence: CASSDSGRVRARGEQFF. Here the CDR3 DNA reads TGCGCCAGCAGTGACTCGGGGAGGGTGAGGGCGAGAGGTGAGCAGTTCTTC. The chain uses TRBV10-1 and TRBJ2-1, with TRBD2 matching over 7 bases. With 3 bases clipped from V and 9 bases from J, the junction kept 17 bases outside the gene matches. The CDR3 consists of 17 residues. Germline values: CDR1 WNHNN, CDR2 SYGVQD (reference sequence).

This clonotype appeared many times. The chain is built from TRBV6-5 and TRBJ2-7; D is perhaps TRBD1 (5 bases). There are 13 residues in the CDR3. The V end lost 5 bases, the J end lost 2 bases, and 10 bases lay between the germline ends. Germline V gene sequence: CDR1 MNHEY, CDR2 SVGAGI. This CDR3 reads CASSQPGTYEQYF. The CDR3 DNA is TGTGCCAGCAGTCAACCAGGGACCTACGAGCAGTACTTC.

This clonotype was counted ten times or more. The chain has TRBV19 and TRBJ2-5; TRBD2 matches at 7 bases. The V segment lost 3 bases and the J segment 1 base; nucleotides outside the gene matches: 11. The CDR3 length is 17 residues. Germline-derived CDR1 and CDR2 are LNHDA and SQIVND (reference sequence). The CDR3 loop reads CASSIFSAAGTQETQYF. The CDR3 DNA reads as TGTGCCAGTAGTATTTTTTCGGCAGCGGGGACCCAAGAGACCCAGTACTTC. The variable domain in full, with the rest retrieved from reference TRBV19 and TRBJ2-5, is DGGITQSPKYLFRKEGQNVTLSCEQNLNHDAMYWYRQDPGQGLRLIYYSQIVNDFQKGDIAEGYSVSREKKESFPLTVTSAQKNPTAFYLCASSIFSAAGTQETQYFGPGTRLLVL.

This clonotype was found a few times. The rearrangement joins TRBV25-1 to TRBJ2-5, with D unclear. The end of the DNA aligns better with TRBJ2-7, so the J call may be wrong. CDR3 length equals 14 residues. Germline-derived CDR1 and CDR2 are MGHDK and SYGVNS. In nucleotides, the CDR3 is TGTGCCAGCAGTATCGGCGCCGGTGCCTACGAGCAGTACTTC. Its protein product is CASSIGAGAYEQYF.

This clonotype occurred many times. The gene calls are TRBV13 and TRBJ2-2; 7 nucleotides match TRBD1. V lost 2 bases and J lost 5; bases outside the gene matches: 8. Germline CDR1 PRHDT, CDR2 FYEKMQ (reference sequence). The CDR3 is 16 amino acids. DNA for the CDR3: TGTGCCAGCAGCTTAAGATCAGGGGGTCGGACCGGGGAGCTGTTTTTT. This encodes CASSLRSGGRTGELFF.

The chain is built from TRBV29-1 and TRBJ2-7, with 8 bases fitting TRBD2. V shed 3 bases and J 3 bases; nucleotides not matched to a gene: 1. CDR3 length: 12 residues. Germline values: CDR1 SQVTM, CDR2 ANQGSEA. CDR3: CSVDRGGYEQYF. CDR3 nucleotides: TGCAGCGTTGACCGGGGGGGCTACGAGCAGTACTTC.

A word on this clonotype: A read error may account for a junction end that differs from germline. V is TRBV7-9 and J is TRBJ2-1; 8 bases map to TRBD2. This CDR3 has 12 residues. Germline CDR1 is SEHNR and CDR2 is FQNEAQ (reference sequence). DNA for the CDR3: TGTGCCAGCAGCCCCGGGGGGGGCGACCACCACTTC. Protein sequence: CASSPGGGDHHF.

This clonotype was seen many times. The genes are TRBV9 and TRBJ2-1; D perhaps matches TRBD1 (6 bases). The CDR3 consists of 15 residues. V dropped 4 bases and J dropped 9 bases, with 20 bases sitting between them. The germline gives CDR1 SGDLS, CDR2 YYNGEE. The DNA of the CDR3 is TGTGCCAGCAGCTCATCTCCCGGGACAAGCGCTGAGCAGTTCTTC. It translates to CASSSSPGTSAEQFF.

This chain uses TRBV7-9 with TRBJ1-4, with no clear D. CDR1 is SEHNR and CDR2 is FQNEAQ in the germline V gene (reference sequence). Trimming removed 1 base from V and 8 bases from J, with 11 bases in between. The CDR3 is 14 amino acids. CDR3 loop: CASSLEEGGEKLFF. As DNA, the CDR3 is TGTGCCAGCAGCTTAGAAGAGGGAGGCGAAAAACTGTTTTTT. The variable domain in full, with the rest retrieved from reference TRBV7-9 and TRBJ1-4, is DTGVSQNPRHKITKRGQNVTFRCDPISEHNRLYWYRQTLGQGPEFLTYFQNEAQLEKSRLLSDRFSAERPKGSFSTLEIQRTEQGDSAMYLCASSLEEGGEKLFFGSGTQLSVL.

The chain links TRBV10-3 to TRBJ1-1; the D gene is possibly TRBD1 (5 bases). The CDR3 runs 12 residues. Germline assignment: CDR1 ENHRY and CDR2 SYGVKD. The ends were cut back, 0 bases at V and 11 bases at J, with 10 bases in the middle. This CDR3 is CAISESGQGAFF. CDR3 bases: TGTGCCATCAGTGAGTCGGGGCAGGGTGCTTTCTTT.

This chain joins TRBV29-1 and TRBJ2-2; weak D call: TRBD2 (6 bases). Germline CDR1 and CDR2: SQVTM and ANQGSEA. Trimming removed 7 bases from V and 3 bases from J, with 18 bases in between. The CDR3 runs to 15 residues. CDR3: CSEGTAREDTGELFF. The CDR3 DNA follows: TGCAGCGAGGGGACGGCCAGGGAGGACACCGGGGAGCTGTTTTTT.

This clonotype was found a few times. The gene calls are TRBV9 and TRBJ2-7; maybe TRBD2 (5 bases). Germline CDR1 is SGDLS and CDR2 is YYNGEE. The CDR3 runs to 14 residues. V was cut by 4 bases and J by 7 bases, with 18 bases left in between. CDR3 sequence: CASSFGRGPIEQYF. The CDR3 nucleotides are TGTGCCAGCAGCTTCGGTAGAGGGCCAATTGAGCAGTACTTC.

The genes are TRBV10-3 and TRBJ2-5, with D maybe TRBD2 (5 bases). Judging by the DNA end, TRBJ2-7 fits better; the J call may be wrong. This CDR3 has 14 residues. Germline CDR1 and CDR2: ENHRY and SYGVKD. The DNA of the CDR3 is TGTGCCATCAGTGAGGTCGGACTTAGCTACGAGCAGTACTTC. It is translated as CAISEVGLSYEQYF.

This chain connects TRBV19 to TRBJ2-3; tentative D call: TRBD1 (6 bases). Germline CDR1 is LNHDA and CDR2 is SQIVND (reference sequence). The V end was cut by 0 bases, the J end by 0 bases, with 13 bases between. The CDR3 sequence is 17 residues long. The CDR3, as DNA: TGTGCCAGTAGTATAGATCAATGGGGGCCTAGCACAGATACGCAGTATTTT. Translation: CASSIDQWGPSTDTQYF.

In its sample, this clonotype was seen a few times. The chain is built from TRBV7-3 and TRBJ2-3; D remains unclear. The CDR3 spans 15 residues. Between the trimmed V and J ends, which lost 5 bases and 6 bases, there was a span of 18 bases. Germline CDR1 and CDR2: SGHTA and FQGTGA. Here the CDR3 reads CASSPPGGSRDTQYF. Here the CDR3 DNA reads TGTGCCAGCAGCCCCCCGGGTGGGTCGCGGGATACGCAGTATTTT.

V and J are TRBV10-3 and TRBJ1-5; D not certain. Trimming pared 4 bases from V and 4 bases from J, leaving 11 bases between. This CDR3 has 14 residues. Germline CDR1 ENHRY, CDR2 SYGVKD. In DNA, the CDR3 is TGTGCCATCAGTGGATCACAGTGGAATCAGCCCCAGCATTTT. Residues: CAISGSQWNQPQHF.

The chain recombines TRBV11-1 with TRBJ2-7; D is undetermined. Germline CDR1 SGHAT, CDR2 FQDESV (reference sequence). CDR3 size: 12 residues. V lost 1 base to trimming and J lost 7 bases, with 8 bases between them. The CDR3 sequence: CASSLGGMEQYF. The CDR3 DNA is TGTGCCAGCAGCTTAGGTGGGATGGAGCAGTACTTC. Based on the CDR3 plus reference TRBV11-1 and TRBJ2-7, the full variable domain is EAEVAQSPRYKITEKSQAVAFWCDPISGHATLYWYRQILGQGPELLVQFQDESVVDDSQLPKDRFSAERLKGVDSTLKIQPAELGDSAMYLCASSLGGMEQYFGPGTRLTVT.